The entry that follows covers one TCR beta chain sequence. Losses at the gene ends were 7 bases for V and 8 bases for J; bases not matched to a gene: 10. Germline assignment: CDR1 MGHRA and CDR2 YSYEKL. CDR3 length equals 14 residues. Method: immunoSEQ multiplex PCR; TCRdb's copy keeps in-frame clones and lacks some. The sample lists 45,000 to 60,000 clones, around nine tenths seen once, with around 0.61% in the top ten. This entry is derived from a study of T cell changes during pregnancy in multiple sclerosis. The chain is built from TRBV4-1 and TRBJ2-1; 8 bases map to TRBD2. The sequencing used CD4+ T cells from peripheral blood mononuclear cells, collected after pregnancy. The sequence derives from a female donor in good health, enrolled as a control in a pregnancy study. CDR3 sequence reads: CASKSAGGSHEQFF. The CDR3 bases are TGCGCCAGCAAGTCGGCGGGGGGTTCCCATGAGCAGTTCTTC.